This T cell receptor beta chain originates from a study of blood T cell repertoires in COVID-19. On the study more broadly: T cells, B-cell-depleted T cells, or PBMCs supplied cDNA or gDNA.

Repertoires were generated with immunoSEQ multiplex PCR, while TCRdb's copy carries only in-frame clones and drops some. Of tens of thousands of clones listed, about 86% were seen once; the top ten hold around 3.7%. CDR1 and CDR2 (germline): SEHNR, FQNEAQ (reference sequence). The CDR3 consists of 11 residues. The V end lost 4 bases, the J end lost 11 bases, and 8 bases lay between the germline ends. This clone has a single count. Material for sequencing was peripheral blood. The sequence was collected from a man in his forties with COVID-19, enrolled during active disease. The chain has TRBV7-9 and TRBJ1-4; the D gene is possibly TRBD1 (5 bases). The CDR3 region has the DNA TGTGCCAGCAGCTGGGGCGGTAAACTGTTTTTT. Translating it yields CASSWGGKLFF.